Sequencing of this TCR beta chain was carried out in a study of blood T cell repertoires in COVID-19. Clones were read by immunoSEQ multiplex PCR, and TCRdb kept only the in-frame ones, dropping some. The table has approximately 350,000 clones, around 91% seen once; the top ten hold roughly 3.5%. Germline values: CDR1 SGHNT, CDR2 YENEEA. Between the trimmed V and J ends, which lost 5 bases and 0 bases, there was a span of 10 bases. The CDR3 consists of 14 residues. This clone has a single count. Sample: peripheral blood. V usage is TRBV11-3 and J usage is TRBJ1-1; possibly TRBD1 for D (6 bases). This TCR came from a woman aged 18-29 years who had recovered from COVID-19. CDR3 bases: TGTGCCAGCAGCAGAGCAGGGGTGAACACTGAAGCTTTCTTT. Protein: CASSRAGVNTEAFF.